The clone carrying this T cell receptor (beta chain) turned up a few times. Trimming stripped 3 bases from V and 3 bases from J, with 11 bases between. The CDR3 has 15 amino acids. Germline V gene sequence: CDR1 MDHEN, CDR2 SYDVKM. This sample is part of a study of identical twins. Healthy Caucasians alone served as donors. TCRdb used MiXCR to reprocess the 5' RACE reads, holding one entry per CDR3 protein. The sample contains under 1 million distinct CDR3 sequences, around an eighth of which appear only once. This sample also appeared in a second study, on yellow fever vaccine responses in identical twins.

The receptor comes from a woman younger than 35 in good health. Sequenced: PBMCs. This chain links TRBV28 with TRBJ2-2; TRBD1 or TRBD2 may be the D gene (5 bases each). CDR3 region: CASSLTGTYTGELFF. Written as DNA, the CDR3 is TGTGCCAGCAGTTTGACCGGGACCTACACCGGGGAGCTGTTTTTT.